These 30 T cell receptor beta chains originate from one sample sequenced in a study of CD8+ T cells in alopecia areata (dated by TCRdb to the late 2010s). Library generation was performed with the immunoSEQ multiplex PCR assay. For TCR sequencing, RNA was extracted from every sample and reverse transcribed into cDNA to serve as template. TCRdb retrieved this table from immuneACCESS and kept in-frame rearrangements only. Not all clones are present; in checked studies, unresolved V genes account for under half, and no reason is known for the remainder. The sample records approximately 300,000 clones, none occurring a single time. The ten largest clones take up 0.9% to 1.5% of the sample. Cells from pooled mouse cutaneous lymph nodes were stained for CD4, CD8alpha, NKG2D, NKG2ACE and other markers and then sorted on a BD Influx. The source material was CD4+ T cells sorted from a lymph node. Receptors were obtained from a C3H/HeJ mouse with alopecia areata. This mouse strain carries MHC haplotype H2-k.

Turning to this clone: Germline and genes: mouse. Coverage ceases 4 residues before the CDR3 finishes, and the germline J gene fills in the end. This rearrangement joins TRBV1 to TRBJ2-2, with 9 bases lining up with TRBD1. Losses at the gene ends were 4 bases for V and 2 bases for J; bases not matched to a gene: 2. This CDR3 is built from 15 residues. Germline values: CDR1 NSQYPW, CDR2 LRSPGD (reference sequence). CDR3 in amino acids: CTCSGTGDNTGQLYF. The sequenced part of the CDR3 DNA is TGCACCTGCAGTGGGACAGGGGATAACACCGGG.

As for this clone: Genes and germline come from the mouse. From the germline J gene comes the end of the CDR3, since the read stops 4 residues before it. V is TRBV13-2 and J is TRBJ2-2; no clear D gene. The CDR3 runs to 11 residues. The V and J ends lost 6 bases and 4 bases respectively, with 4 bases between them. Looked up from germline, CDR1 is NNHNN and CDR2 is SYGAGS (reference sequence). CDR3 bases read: TGTGCCAGCGTGGGCACCGGG. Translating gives CASVGTG. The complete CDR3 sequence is CASVGTGQLYF.

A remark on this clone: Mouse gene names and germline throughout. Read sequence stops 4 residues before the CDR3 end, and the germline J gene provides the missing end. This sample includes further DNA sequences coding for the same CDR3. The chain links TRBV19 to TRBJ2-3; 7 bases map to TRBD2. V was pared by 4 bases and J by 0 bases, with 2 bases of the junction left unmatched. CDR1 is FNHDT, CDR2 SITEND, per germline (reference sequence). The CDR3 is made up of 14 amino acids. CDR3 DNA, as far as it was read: TGTGCCAGCAGTCGGACTGGTAGTGCAGAA. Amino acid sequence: CASSRTGSAE. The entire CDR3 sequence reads CASSRTGSAETLYF.

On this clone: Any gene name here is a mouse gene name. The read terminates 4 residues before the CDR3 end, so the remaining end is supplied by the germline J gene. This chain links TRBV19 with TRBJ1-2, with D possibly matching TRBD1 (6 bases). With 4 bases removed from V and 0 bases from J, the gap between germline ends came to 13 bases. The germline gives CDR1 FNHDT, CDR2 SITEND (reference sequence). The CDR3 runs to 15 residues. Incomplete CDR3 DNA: TGTGCCAGCAGTCCTCCGGGACACTCAAACTCC. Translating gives CASSPPGHSNS. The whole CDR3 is CASSPPGHSNSDYTF.

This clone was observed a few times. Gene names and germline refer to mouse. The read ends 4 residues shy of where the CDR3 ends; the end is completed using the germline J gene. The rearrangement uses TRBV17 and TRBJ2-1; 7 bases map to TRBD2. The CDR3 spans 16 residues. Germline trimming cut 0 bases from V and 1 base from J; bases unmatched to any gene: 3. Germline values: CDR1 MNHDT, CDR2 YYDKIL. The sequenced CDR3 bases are TGTGCTAGCAGTAGAGAAGGTGGGGGGAACTATGCT. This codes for CASSREGGGNYA. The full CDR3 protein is CASSREGGGNYAEQFF.

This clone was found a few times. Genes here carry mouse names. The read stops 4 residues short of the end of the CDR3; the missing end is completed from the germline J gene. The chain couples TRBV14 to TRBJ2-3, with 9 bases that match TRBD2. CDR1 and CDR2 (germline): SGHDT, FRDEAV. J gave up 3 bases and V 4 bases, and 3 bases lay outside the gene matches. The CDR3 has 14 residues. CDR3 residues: CASSHWGVAETLYF. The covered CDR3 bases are TGTGCCAGCAGTCACTGGGGGGTAGCAGAA.

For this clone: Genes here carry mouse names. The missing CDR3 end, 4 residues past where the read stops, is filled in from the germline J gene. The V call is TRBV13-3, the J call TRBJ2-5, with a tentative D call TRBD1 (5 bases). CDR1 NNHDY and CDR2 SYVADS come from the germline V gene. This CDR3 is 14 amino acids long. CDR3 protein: CASSEGREGDTQYF. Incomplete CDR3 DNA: TGTGCCAGCAGTGAGGGCAGGGAGGGAGAC.

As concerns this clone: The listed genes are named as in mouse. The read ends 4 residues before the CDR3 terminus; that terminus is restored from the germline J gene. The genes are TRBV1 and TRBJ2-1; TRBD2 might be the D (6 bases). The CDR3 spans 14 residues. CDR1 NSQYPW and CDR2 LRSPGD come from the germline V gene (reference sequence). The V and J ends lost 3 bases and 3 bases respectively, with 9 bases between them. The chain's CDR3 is CTCSATGLYAEQFF. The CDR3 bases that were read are TGCACCTGCAGTGCCACGGGACTCTATGCT.

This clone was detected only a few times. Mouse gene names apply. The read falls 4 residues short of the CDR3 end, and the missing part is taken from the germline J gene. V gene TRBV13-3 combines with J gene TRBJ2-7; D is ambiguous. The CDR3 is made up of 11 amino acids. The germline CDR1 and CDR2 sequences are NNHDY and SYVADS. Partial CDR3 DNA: TGTGCCAGCAGTGAAAAGTAT. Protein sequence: CASSEKY. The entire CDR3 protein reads CASSEKYEQYF.

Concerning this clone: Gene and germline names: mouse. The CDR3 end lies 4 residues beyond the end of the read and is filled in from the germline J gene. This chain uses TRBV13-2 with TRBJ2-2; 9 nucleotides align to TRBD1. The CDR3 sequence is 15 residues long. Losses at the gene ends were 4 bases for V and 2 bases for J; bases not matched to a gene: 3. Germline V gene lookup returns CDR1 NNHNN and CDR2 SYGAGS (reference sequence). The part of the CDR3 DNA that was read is TGTGCCAGCGGTTCCGGGACAGGGAACACCGGG. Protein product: CASGSGTGNTG. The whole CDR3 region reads CASGSGTGNTGQLYF.

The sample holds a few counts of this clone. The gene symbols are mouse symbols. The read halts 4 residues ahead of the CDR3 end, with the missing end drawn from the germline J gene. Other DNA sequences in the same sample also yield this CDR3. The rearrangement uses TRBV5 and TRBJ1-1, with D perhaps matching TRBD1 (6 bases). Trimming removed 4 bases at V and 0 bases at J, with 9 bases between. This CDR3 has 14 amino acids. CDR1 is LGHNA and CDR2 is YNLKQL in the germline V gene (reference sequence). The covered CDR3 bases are TGTGCCAGCAGCCCCGGACAGACAAACACA. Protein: CASSPGQTNT. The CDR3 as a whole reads CASSPGQTNTEVFF.

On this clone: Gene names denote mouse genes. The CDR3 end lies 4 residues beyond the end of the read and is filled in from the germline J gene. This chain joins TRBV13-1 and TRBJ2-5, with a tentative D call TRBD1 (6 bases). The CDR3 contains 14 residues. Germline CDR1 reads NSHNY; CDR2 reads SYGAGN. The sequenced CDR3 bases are TGTGCCAGCAGTGATGATCAGGGGAAGGAC. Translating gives CASSDDQGKD. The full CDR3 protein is CASSDDQGKDTQYF.

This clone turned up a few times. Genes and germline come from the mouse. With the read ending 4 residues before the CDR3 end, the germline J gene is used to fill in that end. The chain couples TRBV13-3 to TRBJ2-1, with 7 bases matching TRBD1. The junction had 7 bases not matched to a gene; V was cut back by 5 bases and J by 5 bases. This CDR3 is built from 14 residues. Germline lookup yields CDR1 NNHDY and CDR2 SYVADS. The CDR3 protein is CASRAQGLDAEQFF. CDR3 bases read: TGTGCCAGCAGGGCACAGGGGCTGGATGCT.

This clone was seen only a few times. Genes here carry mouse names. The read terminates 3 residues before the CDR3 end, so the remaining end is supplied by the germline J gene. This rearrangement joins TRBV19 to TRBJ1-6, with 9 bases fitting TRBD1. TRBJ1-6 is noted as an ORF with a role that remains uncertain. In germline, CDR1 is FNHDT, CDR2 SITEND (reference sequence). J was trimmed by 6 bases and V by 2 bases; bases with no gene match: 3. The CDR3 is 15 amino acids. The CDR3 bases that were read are TGTGCCAGCAGTATCGACAGGGGGAGTAATTCGCCC. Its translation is CASSIDRGSNSP. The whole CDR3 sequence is CASSIDRGSNSPLYF.

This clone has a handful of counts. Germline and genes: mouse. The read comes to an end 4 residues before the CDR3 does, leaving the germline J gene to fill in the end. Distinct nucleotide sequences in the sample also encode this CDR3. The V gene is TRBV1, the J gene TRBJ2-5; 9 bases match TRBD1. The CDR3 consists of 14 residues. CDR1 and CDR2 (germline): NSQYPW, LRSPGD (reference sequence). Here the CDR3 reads CTCSAEDRGDTQYF. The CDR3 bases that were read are TGCACCTGCAGTGCAGAGGACAGGGGAGAC.

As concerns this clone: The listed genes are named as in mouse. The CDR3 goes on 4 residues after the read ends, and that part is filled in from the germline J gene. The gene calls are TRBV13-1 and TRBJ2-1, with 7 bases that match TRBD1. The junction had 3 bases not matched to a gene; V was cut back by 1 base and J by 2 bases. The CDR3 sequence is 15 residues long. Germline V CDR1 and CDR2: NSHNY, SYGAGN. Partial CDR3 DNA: TGTGCCAGCAGTGATTCAGGGGGAGACTATGCT. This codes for CASSDSGGDYA. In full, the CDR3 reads CASSDSGGDYAEQFF.

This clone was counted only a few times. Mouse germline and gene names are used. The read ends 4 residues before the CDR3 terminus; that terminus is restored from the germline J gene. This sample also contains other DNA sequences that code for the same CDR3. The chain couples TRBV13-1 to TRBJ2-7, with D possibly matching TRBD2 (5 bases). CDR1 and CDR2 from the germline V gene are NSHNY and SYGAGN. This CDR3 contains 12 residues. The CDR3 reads CASSDAGNEQYF. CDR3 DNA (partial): TGTGCCAGCAGTGATGCTGGGAAT.

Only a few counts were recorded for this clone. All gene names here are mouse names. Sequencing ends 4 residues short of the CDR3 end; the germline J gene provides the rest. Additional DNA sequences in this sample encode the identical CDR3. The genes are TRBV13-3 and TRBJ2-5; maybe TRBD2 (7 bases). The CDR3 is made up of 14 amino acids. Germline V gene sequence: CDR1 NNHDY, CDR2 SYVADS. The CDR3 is CASSDRGAPDTQYF. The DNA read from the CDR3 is TGTGCCAGCAGTGACCGGGGGGCGCCAGAC.

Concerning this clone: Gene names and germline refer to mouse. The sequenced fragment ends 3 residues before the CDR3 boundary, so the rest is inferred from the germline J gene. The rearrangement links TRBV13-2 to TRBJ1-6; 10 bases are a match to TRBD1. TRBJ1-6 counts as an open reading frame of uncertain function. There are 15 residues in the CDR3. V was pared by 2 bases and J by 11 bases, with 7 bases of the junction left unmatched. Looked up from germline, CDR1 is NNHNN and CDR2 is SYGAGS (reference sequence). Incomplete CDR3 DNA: TGTGCCAGCGGTGAGCCGGGACAGGGGAGGACGCCC. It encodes CASGEPGQGRTP. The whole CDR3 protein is CASGEPGQGRTPLYF.

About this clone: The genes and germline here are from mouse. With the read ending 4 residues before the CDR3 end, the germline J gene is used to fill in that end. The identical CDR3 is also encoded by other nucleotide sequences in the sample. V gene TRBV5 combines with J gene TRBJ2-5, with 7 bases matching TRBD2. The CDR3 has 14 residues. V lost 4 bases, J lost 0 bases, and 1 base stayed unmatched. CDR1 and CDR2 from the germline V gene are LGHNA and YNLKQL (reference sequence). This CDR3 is CASSRLGNQDTQYF. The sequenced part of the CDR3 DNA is TGTGCCAGCAGCCGACTGGGTAACCAAGAC.

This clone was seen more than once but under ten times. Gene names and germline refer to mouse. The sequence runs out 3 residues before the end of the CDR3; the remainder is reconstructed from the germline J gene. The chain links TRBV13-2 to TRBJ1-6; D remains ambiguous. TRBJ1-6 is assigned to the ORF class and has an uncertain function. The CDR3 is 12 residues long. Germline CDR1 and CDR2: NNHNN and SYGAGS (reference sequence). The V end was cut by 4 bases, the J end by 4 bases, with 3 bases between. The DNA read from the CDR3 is TGTGCCAGCGGTCAGTATAATTCGCCC. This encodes CASGQYNSP. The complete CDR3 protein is CASGQYNSPLYF.

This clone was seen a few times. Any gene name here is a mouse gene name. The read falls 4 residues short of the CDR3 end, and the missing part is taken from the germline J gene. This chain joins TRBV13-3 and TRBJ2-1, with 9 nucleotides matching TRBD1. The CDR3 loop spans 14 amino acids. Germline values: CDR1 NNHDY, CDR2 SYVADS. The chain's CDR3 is CASRGTGSWAEQFF. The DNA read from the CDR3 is TGTGCCAGCAGAGGGACAGGGAGTTGGGCT.

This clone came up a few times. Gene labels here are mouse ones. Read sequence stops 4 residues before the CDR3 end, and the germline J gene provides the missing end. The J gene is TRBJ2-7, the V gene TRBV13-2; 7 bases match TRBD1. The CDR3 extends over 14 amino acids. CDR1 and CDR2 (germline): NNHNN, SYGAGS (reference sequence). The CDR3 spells CASGDGGQRYEQYF. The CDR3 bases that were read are TGTGCCAGCGGTGATGGGGGACAGAGATAT.

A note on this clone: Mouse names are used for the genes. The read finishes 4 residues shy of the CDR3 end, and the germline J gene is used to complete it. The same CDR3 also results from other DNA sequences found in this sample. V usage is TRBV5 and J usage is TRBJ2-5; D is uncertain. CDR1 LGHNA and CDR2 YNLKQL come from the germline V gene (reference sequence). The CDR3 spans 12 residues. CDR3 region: CASSQEGDTQYF. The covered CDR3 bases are TGTGCCAGCAGCCAAGAGGGGGAC.

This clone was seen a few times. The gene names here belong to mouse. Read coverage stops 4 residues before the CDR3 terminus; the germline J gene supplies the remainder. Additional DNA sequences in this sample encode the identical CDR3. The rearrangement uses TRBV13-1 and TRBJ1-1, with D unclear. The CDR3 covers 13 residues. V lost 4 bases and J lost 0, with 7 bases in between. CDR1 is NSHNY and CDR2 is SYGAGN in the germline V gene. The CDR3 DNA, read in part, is TGTGCCAGCAGTTCCACAGCAAACACA. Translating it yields CASSSTANT. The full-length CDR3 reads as CASSSTANTEVFF.

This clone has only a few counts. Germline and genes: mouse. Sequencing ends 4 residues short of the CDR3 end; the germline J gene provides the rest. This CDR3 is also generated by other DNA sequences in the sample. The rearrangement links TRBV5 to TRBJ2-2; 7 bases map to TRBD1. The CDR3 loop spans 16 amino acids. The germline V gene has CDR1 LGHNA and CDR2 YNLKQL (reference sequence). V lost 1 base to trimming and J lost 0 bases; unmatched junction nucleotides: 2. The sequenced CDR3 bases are TGTGCCAGCAGCCAAGGAGGGACAGCAAACACCGGG. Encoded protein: CASSQGGTANTG. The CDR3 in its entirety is CASSQGGTANTGQLYF.

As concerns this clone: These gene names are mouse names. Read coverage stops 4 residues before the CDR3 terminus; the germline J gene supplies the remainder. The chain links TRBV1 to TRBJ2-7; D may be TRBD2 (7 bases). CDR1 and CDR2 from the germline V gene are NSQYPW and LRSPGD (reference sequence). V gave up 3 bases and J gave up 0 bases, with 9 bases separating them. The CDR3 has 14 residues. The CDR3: CTCSAGGRSYEQYF. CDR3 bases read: TGCACCTGCAGTGCTGGGGGGCGCTCCTAT.

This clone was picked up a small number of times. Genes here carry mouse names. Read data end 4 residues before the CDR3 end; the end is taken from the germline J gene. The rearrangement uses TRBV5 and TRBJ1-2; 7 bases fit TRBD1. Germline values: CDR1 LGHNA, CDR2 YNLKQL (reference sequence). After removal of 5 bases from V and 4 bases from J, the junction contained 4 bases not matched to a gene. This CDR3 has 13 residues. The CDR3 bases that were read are TGTGCCAGCAGCACAGGGGTTGGCTCC. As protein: CASSTGVGS. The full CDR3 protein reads CASSTGVGSDYTF.

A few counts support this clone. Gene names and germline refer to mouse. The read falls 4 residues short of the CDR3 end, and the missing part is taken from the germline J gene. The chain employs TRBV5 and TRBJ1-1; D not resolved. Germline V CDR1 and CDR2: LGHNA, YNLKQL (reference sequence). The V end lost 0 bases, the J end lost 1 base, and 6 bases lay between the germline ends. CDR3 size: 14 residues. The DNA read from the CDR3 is TGTGCCAGCAGCCAAGAGACAAAAAACACA. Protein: CASSQETKNT. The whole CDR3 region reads CASSQETKNTEVFF.

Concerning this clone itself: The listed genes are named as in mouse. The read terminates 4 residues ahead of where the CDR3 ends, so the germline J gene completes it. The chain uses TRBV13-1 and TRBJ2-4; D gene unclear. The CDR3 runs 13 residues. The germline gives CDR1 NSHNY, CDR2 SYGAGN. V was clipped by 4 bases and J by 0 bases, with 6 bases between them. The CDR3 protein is CASSTDSQNTLYF. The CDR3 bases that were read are TGTGCCAGCAGTACAGATAGTCAAAAC.